The rows below give T cell receptor beta chains drawn from one sample of a study of shared clonotypes between healthy human individuals. Clones were sequenced by immunoSEQ multiplex PCR, and TCRdb holds only the in-frame ones, with some missing. The sample holds fewer than 400,000 clones, around 72% seen once. The sequenced material came from memory CD4+ T cells sorted from blood. The receptors stem from a man aged 25 to 45 in good health. CDR3s include the opening cysteine and the closing phenylalanine or tryptophan. D genes are given only for firm matches. Clone size is given for some rows only: seen once, a few or many times, or a class if the clone is expanded.

CDR3nt,CDR3aa,abundance,j_gene,d_gene,v_gene
TGTGCCAGCAGCTTGACGGGGTACAATGAGCAGTTCTTC,CASSLTGYNEQFF,-,TRBJ2-1,-,TRBV7-9
TGTGCCAGTAGTATACGTCTGGTCGTGGGGGGCCATACGCAGTATTTT,CASSIRLVVGGHTQYF,-,TRBJ2-3,-,TRBV19
TGTGCCAGCAGATTTAGCGGGAGGGTAACCGGGGAGCTGTTTTTT,CASRFSGRVTGELFF,-,TRBJ2-2,TRBD2,TRBV28
TGTGCCAGCAGCCCCCCCCGCTACGAGCAGTACTTC,CASSPPRYEQYF,-,TRBJ2-7,-,TRBV5-8
TGTGCCAGCAGCTTGGTGACAGGGAACACTGAAGCTTTCTTT,CASSLVTGNTEAFF,-,TRBJ1-1,-,TRBV7-9
TGTGCCAGCAGTTACCTCGGGGCAGATACGCAGTATTTT,CASSYLGADTQYF,-,TRBJ2-3,-,TRBV6-5
TGTGCCAGCCGCATATGGACAGGCCCGTCCGAGCAGTACTTC,CASRIWTGPSEQYF,-,TRBJ2-7,TRBD1,TRBV28
TGTGCCAGCAGTCCCGGGACAGGGGATTGGTATGGCTACACCTTC,CASSPGTGDWYGYTF,-,TRBJ1-2,TRBD1,TRBV27
TGTGCCAGCAGCTTAGCGATAGGGGGAGCAAATGAGCAGTTCTTC,CASSLAIGGANEQFF,-,TRBJ2-1,-,TRBV7-6
TGTGCCAGCAGCCAGGGGGGTAGTGGAATCGCAGAGACCCAGTACTTC,CASSQGGSGIAETQYF,once,TRBJ2-5,-,TRBV14
TGTGCCAGCAGTGCCCAGCAGGGGGACTCTGGGGCCAACGTCCTGACTTTC,CASSAQQGDSGANVLTF,-,TRBJ2-6,TRBD1,TRBV25-1
TGCGCCAGCAGCCATACCGGGACTCCAGATGGGCAGTACTTC,CASSHTGTPDGQYF,-,TRBJ2-7,-,TRBV4-3
TGTGCCAGCAGCCCTGCCTTCTTCGAGCAGTACTTC,CASSPAFFEQYF,-,TRBJ2-7,-,TRBV7-2
TGCAGCCTCAAGGGACTAGCGGGGGGAGATGAGCAGTTCTTC,CSLKGLAGGDEQFF,many,TRBJ2-1,TRBD2,TRBV29-1
TGTGCCAGCAGCGCCCGGACAGGGACTCAAGAGACCCAGTACTTC,CASSARTGTQETQYF,many,TRBJ2-5,TRBD1,TRBV11-3